This is a list of T cell receptor beta chains from one sample in a study of beta chain features in type 1 diabetes. Assay: immunoSEQ multiplex PCR; the TCRdb copy retains only in-frame clones and omits some. Of hundreds of thousands of clones listed, roughly 15% were seen once; the top ten hold roughly 0.025%. Sequencing was carried out using naive CD4+ T cells from blood. These receptor sequences come from a woman younger than 35 in good health. CDR3s include the opening cysteine and the closing phenylalanine or tryptophan. Each record gives: J gene, D gene, V gene, CDR3 length, clone size, CDR3 DNA, CDR3 protein. The D gene is left open where the match is weak. Size is omitted from some rows. Given values are once, few, many or a class for expanded clones.

TRBJ1-3,TRBD1,TRBV19,15,-,TGTGCCAGTAGATCCGGGACAGGGAAGTGGGACACCATATATTTT,CASRSGTGKWDTIYF
TRBJ1-4,TRBD1,TRBV6-6,14,few,TGTGCCAGCAGTAGGGGACAGACGAATGAAAAACTGTTTTTT,CASSRGQTNEKLFF
TRBJ2-5,TRBD2,TRBV28,14,few,TGTGCCAGCAGTCTAGCGGGAGCTAGAGAGACCCAGTACTTC,CASSLAGARETQYF
TRBJ2-5,-,TRBV10-3,14,few,TGTGCCATCAGTGGTCCGACGCGGCAAGAGACCCAGTACTTC,CAISGPTRQETQYF
TRBJ2-5,-,TRBV5-6,13,-,TGTGCCAGCAGCTTTTTGGGAGTGGAGACCCAGTACTTC,CASSFLGVETQYF
TRBJ2-5,-,TRBV18,12,few,TGTGCCAGCTCACCATCGGGGGAGACCCAGTACTTC,CASSPSGETQYF
TRBJ2-3,TRBD2,TRBV7-6,17,-,TGTGCCAGCAGCAAGCGGGGGACCCAAGCTAGCACAGATACGCAGTATTTT,CASSKRGTQASTDTQYF
TRBJ2-1,TRBD2,TRBV4-3,20,-,TGCGCCAGCAGCCAAGATTTCGGCGGGAGACTCTATACTACCTACAATGAGCAGTTCTTC,CASSQDFGGRLYTTYNEQFF
TRBJ2-3,TRBD2,TRBV7-8,17,few,TGTGCCAGCAGCTTAGTGGCGGGAGGGCCCTACACAGATACGCAGTATTTT,CASSLVAGGPYTDTQYF
TRBJ1-2,TRBD1,TRBV28,15,-,TGTGCCAGCATCCGTGCGGACAGGCGTATGGATGGCTACACCTTC,CASIRADRRMDGYTF
TRBJ2-4,-,TRBV5-1,15,few,TGCGCCAGCAGCTTCGCGGGGGCACAGTCGGACATTCAGTACTTC,CASSFAGAQSDIQYF
TRBJ2-7,-,TRBV28,12,-,TGTGCCAGCAGGGCACAATTCTACGAGCAGTACTTC,CASRAQFYEQYF
TRBJ2-7,-,TRBV4-2,15,few,TGTGCCAGCAGCCAAGTGTCAGGGCGGCCCCTCGAGCAGTACTTC,CASSQVSGRPLEQYF
TRBJ2-7,-,TRBV18,16,few,TGTGCCAGCTCAACGAACTCAGTGGGGCCGGGCTACGAGCAGTACTTC,CASSTNSVGPGYEQYF
TRBJ2-6,-,TRBV28,14,-,TGTGCCAGCAGAGGAAGCTCTGGGGCCAACGTCCTGACTTTC,CASRGSSGANVLTF